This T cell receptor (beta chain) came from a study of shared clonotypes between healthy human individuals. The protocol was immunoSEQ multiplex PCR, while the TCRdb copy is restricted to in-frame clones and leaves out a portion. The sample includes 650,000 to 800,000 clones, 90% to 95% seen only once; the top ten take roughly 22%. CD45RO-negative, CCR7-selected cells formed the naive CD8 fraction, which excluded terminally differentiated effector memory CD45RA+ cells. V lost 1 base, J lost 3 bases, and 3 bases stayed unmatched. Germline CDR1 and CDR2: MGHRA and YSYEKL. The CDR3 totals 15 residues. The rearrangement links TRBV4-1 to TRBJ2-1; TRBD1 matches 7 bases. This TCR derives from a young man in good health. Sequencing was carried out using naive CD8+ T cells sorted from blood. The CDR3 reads CASSQGTGLYNEQFF. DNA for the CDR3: TGCGCCAGCAGCCAAGGGACAGGACTCTACAATGAGCAGTTCTTC.